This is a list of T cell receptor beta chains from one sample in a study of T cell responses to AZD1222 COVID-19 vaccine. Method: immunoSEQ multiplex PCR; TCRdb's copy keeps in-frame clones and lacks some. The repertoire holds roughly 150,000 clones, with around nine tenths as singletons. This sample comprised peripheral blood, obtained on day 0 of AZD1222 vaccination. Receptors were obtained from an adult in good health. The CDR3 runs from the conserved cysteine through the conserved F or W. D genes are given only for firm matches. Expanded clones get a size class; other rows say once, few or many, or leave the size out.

TGTGCCAGCAGCTATGGGACGGTTGAAGCTTTCTTT	CASSYGTVEAFF	-	-	12	TRBV5-5	TRBJ1-1
TGTGCCAGCGGACAGACAGGGGGCGGTAATGAAGCTTTCTTT	CASGQTGGGNEAFF	-	TRBD1	14	TRBV6-5	TRBJ1-1
TGTGCCAGCAGACAGTTTAGTGACAGAGGCCCTAATTCACCCCTCCACTTT	CASRQFSDRGPNSPLHF	-	-	17	TRBV28	TRBJ1-6
TGCGCCAGCAGTGTGCTCGGGGCTGCGAACACCGGGGAGCTGTTTTTT	CASSVLGAANTGELFF	once	-	16	TRBV10-2	TRBJ2-2
TGTGCCTGGAGCCCACAAGAGACCCAGTACTTC	CAWSPQETQYF	few	-	11	TRBV30	TRBJ2-5
TGTGCCAGCACCCTCGACAGGGGTCTCTACGAGCAGTACTTC	CASTLDRGLYEQYF	-	TRBD1	14	TRBV28	TRBJ2-7
TGTGCCAGCAGCGTAACGGCGGGCGCTAGCGGTTACGAGCAGTACTTC	CASSVTAGASGYEQYF	-	TRBD2	16	TRBV9	TRBJ2-7
TGTGCCAGCAGTTTGGGCGTAAGGGCAGGGCACGTGCCGCCCCAGCATTTT	CASSLGVRAGHVPPQHF	-	-	17	TRBV28	TRBJ1-5
TGTGCCTGGTCAGAAGATAGCAATCAGCCCCAGCATTTT	CAWSEDSNQPQHF	-	-	13	TRBV30	TRBJ1-5
TGTGCCAGCAGCTTAGTCAGCCTCACAGATACGCAGTATTTT	CASSLVSLTDTQYF	-	-	14	TRBV11-2	TRBJ2-3
TGCGCCAGCAGCGCGACGACAGACATGAACACTGAAGCTTTCTTT	CASSATTDMNTEAFF	-	-	15	TRBV5-1	TRBJ1-1
TGTGCCAGCGTTCCGGGGGACAGGTACAATGAGCAGTTCTTC	CASVPGDRYNEQFF	-	TRBD1	14	TRBV7-2	TRBJ2-1
TGTGCCAGCAGCTTAAACCCCCCAAATTCACCCCTCCACTTT	CASSLNPPNSPLHF	-	-	14	TRBV7-3	TRBJ1-6
TGCAGCGTCCCGGACAGGCGAGGCTACGAGCAGTACTTC	CSVPDRRGYEQYF	-	TRBD1	13	TRBV29-1	TRBJ2-7
TGTGCCACCAGTGTTTCTGGGGCCAACGTCCTGACTTTC	CATSVSGANVLTF	-	-	13	TRBV24-1	TRBJ2-6
TGTGCCAGCAGCTTGGAATTGAGCAAGCCTAGCACAGATACGCAGTATTTT	CASSLELSKPSTDTQYF	-	-	17	TRBV5-6	TRBJ2-3
TGTGCCCTAACGACAGGGGTCACTGAAGCTTTCTTT	CALTTGVTEAFF	-	TRBD1	12	TRBV30	TRBJ1-1
TGTGCCAGCACTATCCCTCAGGGGAATAATTCACCCCTCCACTTT	CASTIPQGNNSPLHF	-	-	15	TRBV7-2	TRBJ1-6
TGTGCCAGCAGCTCAGAAAATTCACCCCTCCACTTT	CASSSENSPLHF	-	-	12	TRBV11-2	TRBJ1-6
TGTGCCAGCAGCCACAGGGATTTTCTTCCTATGAACACTGAAGCTTTCTTT	CASSHRDFLPMNTEAFF	-	-	17	TRBV14	TRBJ1-1
TGTGCCAGTAGTCACGGACAACCAAACAGGGAGTATAATTCACCCCTCCACTTT	CASSHGQPNREYNSPLHF	-	-	18	TRBV19	TRBJ1-6
TGTGCCAGCAGCCTAGGGGGCGGCTATGGCTACACCTTC	CASSLGGGYGYTF	-	TRBD1	13	TRBV12-3/TRBV12-4	TRBJ1-2
TGTGCCACTCGAGGCGGGGGGCGGAGGGAGCAGTACTTC	CATRGGGRREQYF	few	TRBD2	13	TRBV19	TRBJ2-7
TGTGCCAGCAGTCCACCGGACAATTACAATGAGCAGTTCTTC	CASSPPDNYNEQFF	once	-	14	TRBV28	TRBJ2-1
TGTGCCAGCAGCTTGGTGGTTTCACCCCTCCACTTT	CASSLVVSPLHF	-	-	12	TRBV5-6	TRBJ1-6
TGTGCCAGCACCACTGAGGGTCAGCCCCAGCATTTT	CASTTEGQPQHF	-	-	12	TRBV3-1/TRBV3-2	TRBJ1-5
TGCGCCAGCAGCCAAGACCCAACAGGGAGCTCTGGGGCCAACGTCCTGACTTTC	CASSQDPTGSSGANVLTF	-	-	18	TRBV4-3	TRBJ2-6